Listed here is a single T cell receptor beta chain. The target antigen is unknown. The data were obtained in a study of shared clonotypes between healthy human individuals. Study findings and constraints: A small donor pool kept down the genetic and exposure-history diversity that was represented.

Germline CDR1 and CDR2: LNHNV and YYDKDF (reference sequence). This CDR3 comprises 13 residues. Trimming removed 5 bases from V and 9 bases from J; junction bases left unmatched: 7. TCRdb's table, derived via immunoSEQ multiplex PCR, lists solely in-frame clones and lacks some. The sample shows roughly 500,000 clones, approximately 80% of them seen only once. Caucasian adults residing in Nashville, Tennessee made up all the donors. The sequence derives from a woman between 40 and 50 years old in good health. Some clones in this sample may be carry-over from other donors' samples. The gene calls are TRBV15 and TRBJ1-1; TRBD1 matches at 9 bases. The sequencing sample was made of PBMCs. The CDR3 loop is CATSVRTGEQAFF. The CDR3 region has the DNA TGTGCCACCAGCGTCCGGACAGGGGAGCAAGCTTTCTTT.